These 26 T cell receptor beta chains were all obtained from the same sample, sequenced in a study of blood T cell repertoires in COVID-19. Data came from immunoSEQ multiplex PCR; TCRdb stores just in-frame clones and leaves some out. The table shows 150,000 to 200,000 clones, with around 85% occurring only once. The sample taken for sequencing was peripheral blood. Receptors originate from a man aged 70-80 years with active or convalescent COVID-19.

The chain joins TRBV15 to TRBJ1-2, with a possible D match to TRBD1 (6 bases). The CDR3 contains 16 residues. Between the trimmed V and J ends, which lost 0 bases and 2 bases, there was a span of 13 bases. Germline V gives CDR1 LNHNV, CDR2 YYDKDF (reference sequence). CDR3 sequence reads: CATSRDRGTSNYGYTF. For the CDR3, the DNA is TGTGCCACCAGCAGAGATAGGGGGACAAGCAACTATGGCTACACCTTC.

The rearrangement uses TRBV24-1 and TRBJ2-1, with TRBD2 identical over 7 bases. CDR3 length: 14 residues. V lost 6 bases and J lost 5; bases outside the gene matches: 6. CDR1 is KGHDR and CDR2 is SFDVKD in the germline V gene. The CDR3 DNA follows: TGTGCCACCAGTTCAATGCTAGCGGACAATGAGCAGTTCTTC. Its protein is CATSSMLADNEQFF.

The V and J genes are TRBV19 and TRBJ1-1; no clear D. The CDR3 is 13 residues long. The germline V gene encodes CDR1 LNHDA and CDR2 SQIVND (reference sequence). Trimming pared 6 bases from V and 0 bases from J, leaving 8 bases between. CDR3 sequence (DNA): TGTGCCAGTAGCTCTAGCCTGAACACTGAAGCTTTCTTT. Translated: CASSSSLNTEAFF.

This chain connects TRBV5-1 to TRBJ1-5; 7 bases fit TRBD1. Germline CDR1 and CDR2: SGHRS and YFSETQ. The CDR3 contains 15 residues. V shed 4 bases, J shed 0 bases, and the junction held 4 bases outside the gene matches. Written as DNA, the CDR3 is TGCGCCAGCAGCCCCCAGGGGGGTAGCAATCAGCCCCAGCATTTT. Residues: CASSPQGGSNQPQHF. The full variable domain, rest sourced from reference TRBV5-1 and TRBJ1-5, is KAGVTQTPRYLIKTRGQQVTLSCSPISGHRSVSWYQQTPGQGLQFLFEYFSETQRNKGNFPGRFSGRQFSNSRSEMNVSTLELGDSALYLCASSPQGGSNQPQHFGDGTRLSIL.

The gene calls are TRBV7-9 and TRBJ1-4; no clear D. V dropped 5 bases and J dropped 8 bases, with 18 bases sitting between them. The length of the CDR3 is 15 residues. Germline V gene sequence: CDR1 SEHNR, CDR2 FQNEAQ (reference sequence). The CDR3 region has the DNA TGTGCCAGCAGCCCAACGGGAGGTTTGGGGGAAAAACTGTTTTTT. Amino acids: CASSPTGGLGEKLFF.

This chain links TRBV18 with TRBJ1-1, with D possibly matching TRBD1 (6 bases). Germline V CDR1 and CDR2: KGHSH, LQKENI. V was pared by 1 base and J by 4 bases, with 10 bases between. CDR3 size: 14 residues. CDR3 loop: CASSPRPTGTEAFF. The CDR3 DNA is TGTGCCAGCTCACCACGTCCGACAGGCACTGAAGCTTTCTTT.

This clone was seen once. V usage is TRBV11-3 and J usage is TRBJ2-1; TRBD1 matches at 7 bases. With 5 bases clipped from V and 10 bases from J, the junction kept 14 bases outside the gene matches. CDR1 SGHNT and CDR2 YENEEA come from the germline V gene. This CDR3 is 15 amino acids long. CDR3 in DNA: TGTGCCAGCAGCGGACCGGGACAGACCCTCGGGGAGCAGTTCTTC. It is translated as CASSGPGQTLGEQFF.

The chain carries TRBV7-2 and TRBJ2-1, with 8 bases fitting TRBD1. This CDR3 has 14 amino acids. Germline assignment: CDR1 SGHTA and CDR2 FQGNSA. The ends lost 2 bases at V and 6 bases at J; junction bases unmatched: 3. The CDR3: CASSLQGASNEQFF. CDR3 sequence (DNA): TGTGCCAGCAGCTTACAGGGGGCCAGCAATGAGCAGTTCTTC.

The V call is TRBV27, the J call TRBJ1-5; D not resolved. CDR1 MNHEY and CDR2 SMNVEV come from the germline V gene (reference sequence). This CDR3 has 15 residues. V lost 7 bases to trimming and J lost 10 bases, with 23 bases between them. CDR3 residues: CASTPDGRAISPQHF. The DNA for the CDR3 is TGTGCCAGCACCCCGGACGGGAGAGCAATCAGCCCCCAGCATTTT.

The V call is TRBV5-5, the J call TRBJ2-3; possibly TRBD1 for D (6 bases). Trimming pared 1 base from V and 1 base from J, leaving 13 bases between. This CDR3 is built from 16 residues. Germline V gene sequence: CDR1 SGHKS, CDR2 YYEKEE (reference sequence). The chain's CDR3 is CASSLPRDIGTDTQYF. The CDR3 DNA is TGTGCCAGCAGCTTGCCCCGGGACATCGGCACAGATACGCAGTATTTT.

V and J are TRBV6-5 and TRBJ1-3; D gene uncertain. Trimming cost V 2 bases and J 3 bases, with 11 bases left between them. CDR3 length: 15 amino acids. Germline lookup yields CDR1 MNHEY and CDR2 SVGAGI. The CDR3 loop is CASSYRGEIGNTIYF. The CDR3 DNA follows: TGTGCCAGCAGTTACCGAGGTGAAATTGGAAACACCATATATTTT.

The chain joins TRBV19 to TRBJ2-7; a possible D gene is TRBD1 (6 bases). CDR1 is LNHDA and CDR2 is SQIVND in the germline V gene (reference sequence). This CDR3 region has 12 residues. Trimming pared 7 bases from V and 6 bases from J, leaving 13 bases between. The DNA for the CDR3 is TGTGCCAGTACAGGGGTAGGTGGCGAGCAGTACTTC. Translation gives CASTGVGGEQYF.

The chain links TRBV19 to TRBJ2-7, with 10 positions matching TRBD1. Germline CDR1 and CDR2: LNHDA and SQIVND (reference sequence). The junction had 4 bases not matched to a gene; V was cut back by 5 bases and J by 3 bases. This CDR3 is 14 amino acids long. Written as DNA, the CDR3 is TGTGCCAGTAGTTGGGGACAGGGGTTCTACGAGCAGTACTTC. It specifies CASSWGQGFYEQYF.

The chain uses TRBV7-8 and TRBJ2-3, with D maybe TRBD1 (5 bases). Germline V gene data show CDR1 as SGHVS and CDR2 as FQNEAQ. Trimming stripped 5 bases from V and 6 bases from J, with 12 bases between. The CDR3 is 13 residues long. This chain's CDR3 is CASSLQESDTQYF. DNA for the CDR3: TGTGCCAGCAGCCTACAGGAGTCCGATACGCAGTATTTT.

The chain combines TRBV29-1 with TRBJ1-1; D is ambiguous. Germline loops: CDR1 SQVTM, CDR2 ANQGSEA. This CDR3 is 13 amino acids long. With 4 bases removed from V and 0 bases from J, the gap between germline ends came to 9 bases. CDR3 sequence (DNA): TGCAGCGTTGTTAAGAACATGAACACTGAAGCTTTCTTT. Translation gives CSVVKNMNTEAFF.

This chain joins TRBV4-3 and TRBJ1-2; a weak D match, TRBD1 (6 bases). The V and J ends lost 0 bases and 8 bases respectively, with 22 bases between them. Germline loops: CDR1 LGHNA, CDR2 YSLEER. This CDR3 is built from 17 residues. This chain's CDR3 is CASSQDHAGARHRGYTF. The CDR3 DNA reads TGCGCCAGCAGCCAAGATCATGCAGGGGCTCGACATAGAGGCTACACCTTC.

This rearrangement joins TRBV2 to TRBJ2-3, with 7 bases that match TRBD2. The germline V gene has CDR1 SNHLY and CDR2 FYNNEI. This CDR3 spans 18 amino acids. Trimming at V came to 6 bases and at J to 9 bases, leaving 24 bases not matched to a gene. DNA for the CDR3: TGTGCCAGCAGCGAGAGGGGCGGGGAGACTAGCAGCCCTGGCACGCAGTATTTT. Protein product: CASSERGGETSSPGTQYF.

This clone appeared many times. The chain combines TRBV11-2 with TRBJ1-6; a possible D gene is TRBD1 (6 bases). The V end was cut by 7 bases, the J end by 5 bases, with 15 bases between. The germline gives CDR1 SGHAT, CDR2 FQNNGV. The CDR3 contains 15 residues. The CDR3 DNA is TGTGCCAGCACCCTAGGGGCAGGGGATAATTCACCCCTCCACTTT. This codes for CASTLGAGDNSPLHF.

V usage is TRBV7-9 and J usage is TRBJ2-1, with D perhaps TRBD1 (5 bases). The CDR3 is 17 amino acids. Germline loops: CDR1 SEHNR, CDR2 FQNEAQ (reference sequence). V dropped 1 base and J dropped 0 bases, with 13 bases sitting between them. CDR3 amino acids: CASSLGTTASSYNEQFF. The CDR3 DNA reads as TGTGCCAGCAGCTTAGGGACGACAGCAAGCTCCTACAATGAGCAGTTCTTC.

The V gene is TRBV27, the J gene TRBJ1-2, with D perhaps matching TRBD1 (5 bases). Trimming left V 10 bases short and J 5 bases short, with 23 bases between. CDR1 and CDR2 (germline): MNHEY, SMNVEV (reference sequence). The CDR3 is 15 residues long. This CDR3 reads CATGGPRERAYGYTF. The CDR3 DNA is TGTGCCACCGGAGGGCCCAGGGAGAGGGCGTATGGCTACACCTTC.

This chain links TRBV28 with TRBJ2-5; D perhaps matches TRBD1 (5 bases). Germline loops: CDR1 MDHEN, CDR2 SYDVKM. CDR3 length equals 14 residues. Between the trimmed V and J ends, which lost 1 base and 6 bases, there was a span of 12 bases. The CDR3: CASSLSGSVQTQYF. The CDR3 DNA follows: TGTGCCAGCAGTTTATCAGGGTCGGTCCAGACCCAGTACTTC.

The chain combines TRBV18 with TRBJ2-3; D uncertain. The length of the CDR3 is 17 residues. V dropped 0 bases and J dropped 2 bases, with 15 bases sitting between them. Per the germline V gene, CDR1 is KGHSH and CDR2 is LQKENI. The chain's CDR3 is CASSPPGVATLTDTQYF. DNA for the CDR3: TGTGCCAGCTCACCACCTGGTGTCGCTACCCTCACAGATACGCAGTATTTT.

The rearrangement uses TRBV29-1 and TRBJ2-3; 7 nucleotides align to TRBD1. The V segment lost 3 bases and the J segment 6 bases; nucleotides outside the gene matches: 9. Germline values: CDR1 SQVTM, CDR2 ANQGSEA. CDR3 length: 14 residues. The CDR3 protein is CSVEGRGGFDTQYF. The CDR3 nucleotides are TGCAGCGTTGAGGGCCGAGGGGGCTTTGATACGCAGTATTTT.

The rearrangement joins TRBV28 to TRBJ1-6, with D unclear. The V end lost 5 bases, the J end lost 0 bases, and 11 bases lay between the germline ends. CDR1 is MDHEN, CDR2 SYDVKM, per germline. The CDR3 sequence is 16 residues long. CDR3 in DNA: TGTGCCAGCAGTCCCGCGGGAAGCTCCTATAATTCACCCCTCCACTTT. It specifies CASSPAGSSYNSPLHF. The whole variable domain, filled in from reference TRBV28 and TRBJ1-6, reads DVKVTQSSRYLVKRTGEKVFLECVQDMDHENMFWYRQDPGLGLRLIYFSYDVKMKEKGDIPEGYSVSREKKERFSLILESASTNQTSMYLCASSPAGSSYNSPLHFGNGTRLTVT.

CDR3 in amino acids: CASSLERPGNTIYF. The DNA for the CDR3 is TGTGCCAGCAGCTTAGAGCGTCCTGGAAACACCATATATTTT. The chain is built from TRBV7-2 and TRBJ1-3; D is undetermined. The CDR3 runs to 14 residues. Germline V gives CDR1 SGHTA, CDR2 FQGNSA. V lost 1 base and J lost 2, with 6 bases in between.

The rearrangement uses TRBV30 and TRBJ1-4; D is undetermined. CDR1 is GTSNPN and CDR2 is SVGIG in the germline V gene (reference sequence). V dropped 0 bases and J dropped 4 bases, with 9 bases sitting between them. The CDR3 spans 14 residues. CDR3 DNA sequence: TGTGCCTGGAGTGTACGGTCGGGTAATGAAAAACTGTTTTTT. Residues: CAWSVRSGNEKLFF.